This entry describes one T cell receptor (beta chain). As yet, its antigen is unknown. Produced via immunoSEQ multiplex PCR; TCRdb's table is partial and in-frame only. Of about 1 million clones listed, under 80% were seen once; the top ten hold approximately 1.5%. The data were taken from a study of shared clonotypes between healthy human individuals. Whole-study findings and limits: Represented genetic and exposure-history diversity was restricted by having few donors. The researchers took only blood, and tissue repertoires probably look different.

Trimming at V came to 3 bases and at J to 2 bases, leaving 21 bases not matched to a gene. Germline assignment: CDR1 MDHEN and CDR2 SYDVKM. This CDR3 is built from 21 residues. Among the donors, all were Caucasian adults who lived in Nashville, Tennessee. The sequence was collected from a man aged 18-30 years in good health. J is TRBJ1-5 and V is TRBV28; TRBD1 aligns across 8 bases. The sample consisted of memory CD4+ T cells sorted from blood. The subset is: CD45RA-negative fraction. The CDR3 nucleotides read TGTGCCAGCAGTTTCAGCGGCCCCGGCAGGGGGCTCTTCAGAGGCAATCAGCCCCAGCATTTT. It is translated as CASSFSGPGRGLFRGNQPQHF. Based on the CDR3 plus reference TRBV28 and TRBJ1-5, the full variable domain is DVKVTQSSRYLVKRTGEKVFLECVQDMDHENMFWYRQDPGLGLRLIYFSYDVKMKEKGDIPEGYSVSREKKERFSLILESASTNQTSMYLCASSFSGPGRGLFRGNQPQHFGDGTRLSIL.